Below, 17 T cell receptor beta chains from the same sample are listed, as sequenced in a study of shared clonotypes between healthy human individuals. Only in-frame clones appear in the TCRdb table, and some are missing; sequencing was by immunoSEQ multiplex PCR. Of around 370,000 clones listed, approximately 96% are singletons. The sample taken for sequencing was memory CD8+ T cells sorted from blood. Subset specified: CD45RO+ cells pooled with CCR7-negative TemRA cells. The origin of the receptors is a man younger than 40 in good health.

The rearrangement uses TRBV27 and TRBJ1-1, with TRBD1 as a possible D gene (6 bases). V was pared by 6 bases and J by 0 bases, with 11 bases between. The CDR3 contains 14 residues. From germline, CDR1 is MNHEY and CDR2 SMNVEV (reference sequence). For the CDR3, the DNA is TGTGCCAGCAGCCGAGGGGGGGTGAACACTGAAGCTTTCTTT. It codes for CASSRGGVNTEAFF.

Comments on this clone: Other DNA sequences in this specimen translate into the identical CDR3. DNA of the CDR3: TGCAGTGCTAGAGATTACGAGCAGTACTTC. It encodes CSARDYEQYF. The chain carries TRBV20-1 and TRBJ2-7; D remains ambiguous. Germline lookup yields CDR1 DFQATT and CDR2 SNEGSKA (reference sequence). The CDR3 length is 10 residues. V was trimmed by 0 bases and J by 4 bases, leaving 1 base between them.

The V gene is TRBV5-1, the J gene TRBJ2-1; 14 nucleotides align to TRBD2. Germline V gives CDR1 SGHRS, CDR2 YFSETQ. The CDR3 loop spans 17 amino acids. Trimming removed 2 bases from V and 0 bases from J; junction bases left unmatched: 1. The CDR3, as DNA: TGCGCCAGCAGCTTTGGGACTAGCGGGAGCTCCTACAATGAGCAGTTCTTC. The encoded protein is CASSFGTSGSSYNEQFF.

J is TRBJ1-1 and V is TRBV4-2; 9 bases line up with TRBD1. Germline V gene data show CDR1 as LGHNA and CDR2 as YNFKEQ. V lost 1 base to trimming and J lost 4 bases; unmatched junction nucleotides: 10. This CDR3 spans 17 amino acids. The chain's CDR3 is CASSQARSGTGTTEAFF. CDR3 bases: TGTGCCAGCAGCCAAGCCCGTTCAGGGACAGGGACCACTGAAGCTTTCTTT.

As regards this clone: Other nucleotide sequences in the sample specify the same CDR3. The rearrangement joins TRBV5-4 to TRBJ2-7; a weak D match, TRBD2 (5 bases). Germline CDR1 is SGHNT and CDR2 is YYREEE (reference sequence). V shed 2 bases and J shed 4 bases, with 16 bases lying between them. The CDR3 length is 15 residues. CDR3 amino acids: CASSLGADRVYEQYF. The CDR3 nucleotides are TGTGCCAGCAGCTTAGGAGCGGATCGCGTTTACGAGCAGTACTTC. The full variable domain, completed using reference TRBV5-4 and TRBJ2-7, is ETGVTQSPTHLIKTRGQQVTLRCSSQSGHNTVSWYQQALGQGPQFIFQYYREEENGRGNFPPRFSGLQFPNYSSELNVNALELDDSALYLCASSLGADRVYEQYFGPGTRLTVT.

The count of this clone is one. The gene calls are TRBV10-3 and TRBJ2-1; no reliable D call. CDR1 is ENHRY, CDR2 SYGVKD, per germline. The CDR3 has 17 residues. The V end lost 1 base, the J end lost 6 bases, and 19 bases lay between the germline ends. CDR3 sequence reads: CAISEYKQLYLSNEQFF. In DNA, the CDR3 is TGTGCCATCAGTGAGTATAAGCAATTGTACTTAAGCAATGAGCAGTTCTTC.

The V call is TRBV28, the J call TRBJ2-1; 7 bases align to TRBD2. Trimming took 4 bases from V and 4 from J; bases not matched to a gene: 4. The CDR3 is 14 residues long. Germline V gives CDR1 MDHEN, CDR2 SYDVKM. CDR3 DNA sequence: TGTGCCAGCAGTTCCGGGCGGGGGTACAATGAGCAGTTCTTC. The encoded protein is CASSSGRGYNEQFF.

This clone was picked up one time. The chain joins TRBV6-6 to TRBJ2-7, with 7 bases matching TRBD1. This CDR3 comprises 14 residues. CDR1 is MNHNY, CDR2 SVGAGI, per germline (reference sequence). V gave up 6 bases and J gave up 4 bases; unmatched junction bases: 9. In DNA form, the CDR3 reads TGTGCCAGCAGACCCAGGACAGGCCTATACGAGCAGTACTTC. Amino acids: CASRPRTGLYEQYF.

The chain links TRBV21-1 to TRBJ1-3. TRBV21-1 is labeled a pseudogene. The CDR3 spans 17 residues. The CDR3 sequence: CASSKVRPGSSGNTIYF. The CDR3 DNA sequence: TGTGCCAGCAGCAAAGTTCGTCCGGGGAGCTCTGGAAACACCATATATTTT.

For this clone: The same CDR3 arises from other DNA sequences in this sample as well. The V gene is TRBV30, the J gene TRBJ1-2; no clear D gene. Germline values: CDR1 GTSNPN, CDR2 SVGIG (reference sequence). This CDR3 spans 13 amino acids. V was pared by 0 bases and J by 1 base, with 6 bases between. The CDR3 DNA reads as TGTGCCTGGAGTGTAGCCTTTAACTATGGCTACACCTTC. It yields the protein CAWSVAFNYGYTF.

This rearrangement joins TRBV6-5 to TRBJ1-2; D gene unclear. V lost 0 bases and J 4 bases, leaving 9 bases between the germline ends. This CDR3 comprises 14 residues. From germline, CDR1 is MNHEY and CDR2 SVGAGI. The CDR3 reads CASSYSPGGYGYTF. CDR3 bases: TGTGCCAGCAGTTACTCTCCCGGTGGCTATGGCTACACCTTC.

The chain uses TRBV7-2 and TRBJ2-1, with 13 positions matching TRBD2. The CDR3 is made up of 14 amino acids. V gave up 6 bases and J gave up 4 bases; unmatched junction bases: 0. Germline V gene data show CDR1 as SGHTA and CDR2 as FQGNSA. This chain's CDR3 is CASRLAGGYNEQFF. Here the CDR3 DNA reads TGTGCCAGCAGACTAGCGGGAGGGTACAATGAGCAGTTCTTC.

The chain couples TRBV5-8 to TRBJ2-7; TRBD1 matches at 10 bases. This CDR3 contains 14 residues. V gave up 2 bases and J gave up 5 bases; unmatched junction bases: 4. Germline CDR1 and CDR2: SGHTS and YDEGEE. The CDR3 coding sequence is TGTGCCAGCAGCTTACCGGGACAGGGGAACGAGCAGTACTTC. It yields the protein CASSLPGQGNEQYF.

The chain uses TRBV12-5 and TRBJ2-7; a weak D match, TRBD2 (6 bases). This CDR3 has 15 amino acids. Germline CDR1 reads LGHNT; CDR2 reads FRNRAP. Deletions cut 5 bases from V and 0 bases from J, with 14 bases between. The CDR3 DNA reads TGTGCTAGTGGTAGAGGGACTTCCCGCTCCTACGAGCAGTACTTC. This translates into CASGRGTSRSYEQYF. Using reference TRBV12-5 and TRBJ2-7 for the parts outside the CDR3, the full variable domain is DARVTQTPRHKVTEMGQEVTMRCQPILGHNTVFWYRQTMMQGLELLAYFRNRAPLDDSGMPKDRFSAEMPDATLATLKIQPSEPRDSAVYFCASGRGTSRSYEQYFGPGTRLTVT.

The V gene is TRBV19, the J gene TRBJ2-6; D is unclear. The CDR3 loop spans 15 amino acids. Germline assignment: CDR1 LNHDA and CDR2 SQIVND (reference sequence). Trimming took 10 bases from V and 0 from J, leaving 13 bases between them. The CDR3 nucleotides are TGTGCCACCGCTGGCAGCCGCTCTGGGGCCAACGTCCTGACTTTC. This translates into CATAGSRSGANVLTF.

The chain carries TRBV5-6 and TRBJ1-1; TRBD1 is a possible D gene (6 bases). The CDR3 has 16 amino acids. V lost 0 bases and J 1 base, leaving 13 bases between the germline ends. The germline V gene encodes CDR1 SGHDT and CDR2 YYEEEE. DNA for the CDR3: TGTGCCAGCAGCTTGGCTGGGGGGCCGAGGAACACTGAAGCTTTCTTT. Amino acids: CASSLAGGPRNTEAFF.

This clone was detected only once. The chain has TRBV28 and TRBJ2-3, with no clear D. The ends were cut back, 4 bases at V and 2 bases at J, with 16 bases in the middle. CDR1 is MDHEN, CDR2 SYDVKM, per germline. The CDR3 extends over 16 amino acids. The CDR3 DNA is TGTGCCAGCAGTTATGGGCAGGCCCTTTTCACAGATACGCAGTATTTT. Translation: CASSYGQALFTDTQYF.